Below, 25 T cell receptor beta chains from the same sample are listed, as sequenced in a study of blood T cell repertoires in COVID-19. This table comes from immunoSEQ multiplex PCR, and its TCRdb copy is limited to in-frame clones, with some not included. Of about 370,000 clones listed, 80% to 90% are singletons. The specimen was peripheral blood. The receptors derive from a woman aged 30 to 39 with COVID-19, enrolled during active disease.

The chain has TRBV6-2 or TRBV6-3 and TRBJ1-1; D remains unclear. The CDR3 is 16 residues long. The germline V gene encodes CDR1 MNHEY and CDR2 SVGEGT. V was cut by 2 bases and J by 5 bases, with 18 bases left in between. CDR3 loop: CASSYNLRVGRTEAFF. The DNA for the CDR3 is TGTGCCAGCAGTTACAATCTGCGGGTAGGGAGAACTGAAGCTTTCTTT.

V is TRBV7-8 and J is TRBJ2-7; a weak D match, TRBD1 (5 bases). V was clipped by 5 bases and J by 5 bases, with 16 bases between them. There are 14 residues in the CDR3. The germline V gene encodes CDR1 SGHVS and CDR2 FQNEAQ. CDR3 in DNA: TGTGCCAGCAGCGTAGTGGTGGGCAGGGACGAGCAGTACTTC. Protein sequence: CASSVVVGRDEQYF. The whole variable domain, remainder taken from reference TRBV7-8 and TRBJ2-7, is GAGVSQSPRYKVAKRGQDVALRCDPISGHVSLFWYQQALGQGPEFLTYFQNEAQLDKSGLPSDRFFAERPEGSVSTLKIQRTQQEDSAVYLCASSVVVGRDEQYFGPGTRLTVT.

The gene calls are TRBV2 and TRBJ1-6; 7 positions match TRBD1. The CDR3 consists of 15 residues. Germline-derived CDR1 and CDR2 are SNHLY and FYNNEI. After removal of 8 bases from V and 9 bases from J, the junction contained 13 bases not matched to a gene. The CDR3 DNA is TGTGCCAGCCGCACCGAACAGGGGTTATTTTCACCCCTCCACTTT. Its translation: CASRTEQGLFSPLHF.

A few counts support this clone. The rearrangement joins TRBV7-2 to TRBJ1-6; D is uncertain. Trimming cost V 1 base and J 8 bases, with 9 bases left between them. CDR1 and CDR2 from the germline V gene are SGHTA and FQGNSA. The CDR3 is 14 residues long. CDR3 residues: CASSLDGRDSPLHF. The DNA for the CDR3 is TGTGCCAGCAGCTTAGACGGTCGGGATTCACCCCTCCACTTT.

The chain joins TRBV27 to TRBJ2-5; D gene unclear. CDR1 MNHEY and CDR2 SMNVEV come from the germline V gene (reference sequence). This CDR3 has 12 residues. Deletions cut 5 bases from V and 0 bases from J, with 4 bases between. The CDR3 protein is CASSHYQETQYF. The CDR3 nucleotides read TGTGCCAGCAGTCATTACCAAGAGACCCAGTACTTC.

The chain recombines TRBV18 with TRBJ2-7, with D tentatively TRBD1 (6 bases). The CDR3 runs 14 residues. CDR1 is KGHSH and CDR2 is LQKENI in the germline V gene. V was pared by 3 bases and J by 2 bases, with 11 bases between. For the CDR3, the DNA is TGTGCCAGCTCACCCATCACAGGGACCTACGAGCAGTACTTC. Protein sequence: CASSPITGTYEQYF.

The V call is TRBV6-5, the J call TRBJ2-5; maybe TRBD2 (6 bases). CDR3 length: 11 residues. From germline, CDR1 is MNHEY and CDR2 SVGAGI. CDR3 in amino acids: CSGGEGETQYF. For the CDR3, the DNA is TGTTCCGGGGGTGAGGGAGAGACCCAGTACTTC.

The V call is TRBV2, the J call TRBJ1-1; TRBD1 matches at 10 bases. The germline V gene has CDR1 SNHLY and CDR2 FYNNEI. This CDR3 spans 16 amino acids. Unmatched junction bases numbered 6, after V lost 3 bases and J lost 2 bases. The CDR3 is CASSDKGTGVNTEAFF. The CDR3 DNA reads TGTGCCAGCAGTGATAAGGGGACAGGGGTAAACACTGAAGCTTTCTTT.

The chain combines TRBV6-2 or TRBV6-3 with TRBJ1-2, with 8 positions matching TRBD1. The CDR3 spans 15 residues. Germline CDR1 is MNHEY and CDR2 is SVGEGT. V lost 7 bases, J lost 4 bases, and 11 bases stayed unmatched. For the CDR3, the DNA is TGTGCCAGCAACCCGGAGCAGGGGGCGGCCTATGGCTACACCTTC. It specifies CASNPEQGAAYGYTF.

The chain joins TRBV11-2 to TRBJ2-3; 9 bases match TRBD2. Losses at the gene ends were 5 bases for V and 1 base for J; bases not matched to a gene: 10. The germline V gene has CDR1 SGHAT and CDR2 FQNNGV. CDR3 length equals 17 residues. CDR3 region: CASSPVRLAGGTDTQYF. The CDR3 DNA reads as TGTGCCAGCAGCCCCGTTCGGTTAGCGGGGGGCACAGATACGCAGTATTTT.

V is TRBV11-3 and J is TRBJ2-2; the D is unclear. Looked up from germline, CDR1 is SGHNT and CDR2 is YENEEA. With 1 base removed from V and 4 bases from J, the gap between germline ends came to 7 bases. This CDR3 spans 14 amino acids. The CDR3 DNA reads as TGTGCCAGCAGCTTAGCGGAGCTCACCGGGGAGCTGTTTTTT. It codes for CASSLAELTGELFF. Using reference TRBV11-3 and TRBJ2-2 for the parts outside the CDR3, the full variable domain is EAGVVQSPRYKIIEKKQPVAFWCNPISGHNTLYWYLQNLGQGPELLIRYENEEAVDDSQLPKDRFSAERLKGVDSTLKIQPAELGDSAVYLCASSLAELTGELFFGEGSRLTVL.

The rearrangement joins TRBV11-3 to TRBJ2-7, with D tentatively TRBD1 (6 bases). V lost 3 bases to trimming and J lost 4 bases, with 10 bases between them. Germline loops: CDR1 SGHNT, CDR2 YENEEA. CDR3 length: 13 amino acids. In DNA form, the CDR3 reads TGTGCCAGCAGCTTTGGACAGTCGTACGAGCAGTACGTC. Amino acids: CASSFGQSYEQYV.

The chain joins TRBV6-2 or TRBV6-3 to TRBJ1-5; 7 bases align to TRBD1. This CDR3 spans 15 amino acids. The junction had 3 bases not matched to a gene; V was cut back by 2 bases and J by 2 bases. Per germline, CDR1 MNHEY and CDR2 SVGEGT. CDR3 amino acids: CASSYVGQRNQPQHF. As DNA, the CDR3 is TGTGCCAGCAGTTACGTGGGACAGCGCAATCAGCCCCAGCATTTT.

The chain recombines TRBV6-5 with TRBJ2-5; TRBD2 matches at 10 bases. CDR1 and CDR2 from the germline V gene are MNHEY and SVGAGI. This CDR3 is built from 15 residues. The V segment lost 4 bases and the J segment 1 base; nucleotides outside the gene matches: 3. The CDR3 region has the DNA TGTGCCAGCAGTTCCCCTAGCGGGAGCCAAGAGACCCAGTACTTC. Protein product: CASSSPSGSQETQYF.

The chain couples TRBV4-3 to TRBJ1-4; possibly TRBD1 for D (6 bases). Germline V CDR1 and CDR2: LGHNA, YSLEER. Trimming took 4 bases from V and 3 from J, leaving 12 bases between them. The CDR3 runs 15 residues. As DNA, the CDR3 is TGCGCCAGCAGCCTAACTGGGACACCTAATGAAAAACTGTTTTTT. Translated: CASSLTGTPNEKLFF.

For this clone: This specimen includes other DNA sequences encoding the same CDR3. The rearrangement joins TRBV12-3 or TRBV12-4 to TRBJ1-2; D is undetermined. The CDR3 loop spans 12 amino acids. V lost 5 bases and J lost 5, with 9 bases in between. CDR3 nucleotides: TGTGCCAGCAGTCCTAACAGTTATGGCTACACCTTC. Translating gives CASSPNSYGYTF.

The J gene is TRBJ2-3, the V gene TRBV5-1, with 14 bases that match TRBD2. V was clipped by 2 bases and J by 1 base; unmatched bases: 6. Germline V lookup: CDR1 SGHRS, CDR2 YFSETQ. This CDR3 spans 18 amino acids. The CDR3 here is CASSLGLAGGTGTDTQYF. The DNA of the CDR3 is TGCGCCAGCAGCTTAGGACTAGCGGGGGGCACCGGCACAGATACGCAGTATTTT.

The genes are TRBV5-1 and TRBJ1-2; maybe TRBD1 (5 bases). Germline V CDR1 and CDR2: SGHRS, YFSETQ. V lost 0 bases and J lost 4, with 10 bases in between. The CDR3 consists of 14 residues. DNA of the CDR3: TGCGCCAGCAGCTTGGCCGACAGCTTCTATGGCTACACCTTC. It is translated as CASSLADSFYGYTF.

The chain has TRBV14 and TRBJ1-4, with D uncertain. This CDR3 has 13 amino acids. Trimming took off 0 bases at V and 10 bases at J, with 9 bases between the two ends. The germline gives CDR1 SGHDN, CDR2 FVKESK. CDR3 region: CASSQETGRKLFF. DNA of the CDR3: TGTGCCAGCAGCCAAGAAACGGGGAGAAAACTGTTTTTT.

The DNA of the CDR3 is TGTGCCATCAGTGACGGATATAGCGAGACCCAGTACTTC. It yields the protein CAISDGYSETQYF. J is TRBJ2-5 and V is TRBV10-3; D is unresolved. V was trimmed by 3 bases and J by 5 bases, leaving 10 bases between them. Germline V gene lookup returns CDR1 ENHRY and CDR2 SYGVKD. CDR3 size: 13 residues.

In this sample, this clone turned up once. The chain is built from TRBV27 and TRBJ2-2; 10 bases align to TRBD1. Germline V gene data show CDR1 as MNHEY and CDR2 as SMNVEV (reference sequence). There are 15 residues in the CDR3. V shed 7 bases and J 5 bases; nucleotides not matched to a gene: 7. CDR3 nucleotide sequence: TGTGCCAGCAAGACAGGGGGCGAAACGACCGGGGAGCTGTTTTTT. Translation gives CASKTGGETTGELFF.

This clone was seen a single time. The rearrangement joins TRBV6-1 to TRBJ2-7; tentatively, D is TRBD1 (5 bases). The CDR3 is 15 amino acids. Germline loops: CDR1 MNHNS, CDR2 SASEGT. V gave up 1 base and J gave up 4 bases, with 14 bases separating them. This CDR3 reads CASSEEGSELYEQYV. CDR3 bases: TGTGCCAGCAGTGAAGAGGGGTCAGAGTTGTACGAGCAGTACGTC.

The rearrangement uses TRBV11-2 and TRBJ2-5; D call uncertain. CDR1 and CDR2 from the germline V gene are SGHAT and FQNNGV. CDR3 length equals 13 residues. The V end lost 1 base, the J end lost 5 bases, and 8 bases lay between the germline ends. CDR3 loop: CASSLGSEETQYF. The CDR3 DNA reads TGTGCCAGCAGCTTAGGATCGGAGGAGACCCAGTACTTC. Filled out from reference TRBV11-2 and TRBJ2-5, the complete variable domain reads EAGVAQSPRYKIIEKRQSVAFWCNPISGHATLYWYQQILGQGPKLLIQFQNNGVVDDSQLPKDRFSAERLKGVDSTLKIQPAKLEDSAVYLCASSLGSEETQYFGPGTRLLVL.

The V gene is TRBV4-3, the J gene TRBJ1-4; weak D call: TRBD1 (6 bases). V was cut by 1 base and J by 4 bases, with 7 bases left in between. The CDR3 runs to 14 residues. Germline CDR1 reads LGHNA; CDR2 reads YSLEER. The CDR3 here is CASSQGTDNEKLFF. As DNA, the CDR3 is TGCGCCAGCAGCCAAGGGACAGATAATGAAAAACTGTTTTTT.

The chain combines TRBV7-2 with TRBJ1-3, with 10 nucleotides matching TRBD1. The germline CDR1 and CDR2 sequences are SGHTA and FQGNSA. The V and J ends lost 2 bases and 1 base, in that order; junction bases with no gene match: 8. There are 18 residues in the CDR3. CDR3 bases: TGTGCCAGCAGCTTATCCCGGACAGGGGGTGAATCTGGAAACACCATATATTTT. Protein: CASSLSRTGGESGNTIYF. Using reference TRBV7-2 and TRBJ1-3 for the parts outside the CDR3, the full variable domain is GAGVSQSPSNKVTEKGKDVELRCDPISGHTALYWYRQSLGQGLEFLIYFQGNSAPDKSGLPSDRFSAERTGGSVSTLTIQRTQQEDSAVYLCASSLSRTGGESGNTIYFGEGSWLTVV.